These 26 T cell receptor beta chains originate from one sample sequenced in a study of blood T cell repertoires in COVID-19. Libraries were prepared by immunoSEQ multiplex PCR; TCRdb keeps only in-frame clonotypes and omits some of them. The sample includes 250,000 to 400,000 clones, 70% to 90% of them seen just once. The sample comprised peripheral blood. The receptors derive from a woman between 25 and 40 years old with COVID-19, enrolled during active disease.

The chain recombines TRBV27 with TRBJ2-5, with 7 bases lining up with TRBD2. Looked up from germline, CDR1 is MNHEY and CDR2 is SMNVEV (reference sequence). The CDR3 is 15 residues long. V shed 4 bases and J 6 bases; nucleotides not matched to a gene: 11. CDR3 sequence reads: CASSWSGEVTKTQYF. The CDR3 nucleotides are TGTGCCAGCAGTTGGAGCGGGGAGGTGACGAAGACCCAGTACTTC.

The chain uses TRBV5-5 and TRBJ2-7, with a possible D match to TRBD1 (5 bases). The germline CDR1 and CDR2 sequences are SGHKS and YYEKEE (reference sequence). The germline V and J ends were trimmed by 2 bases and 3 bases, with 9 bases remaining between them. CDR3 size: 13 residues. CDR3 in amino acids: CASSFYRNYEQYF. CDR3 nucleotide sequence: TGTGCCAGCAGCTTCTACAGGAACTACGAGCAGTACTTC.

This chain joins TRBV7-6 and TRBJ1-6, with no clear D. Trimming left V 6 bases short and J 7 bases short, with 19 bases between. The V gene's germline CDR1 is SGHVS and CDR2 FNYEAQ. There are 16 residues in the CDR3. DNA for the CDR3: TGTGCCAGCAGTCCTTTTAACGGGGATGCGAATTCACCCCTCCACTTT. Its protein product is CASSPFNGDANSPLHF.

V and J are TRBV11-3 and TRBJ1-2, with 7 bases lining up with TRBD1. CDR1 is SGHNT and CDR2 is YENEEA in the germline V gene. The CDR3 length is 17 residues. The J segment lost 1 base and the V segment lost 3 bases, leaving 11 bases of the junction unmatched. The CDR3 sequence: CASSFRTGQHDNYGYTF. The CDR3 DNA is TGTGCCAGCAGCTTCCGGACAGGCCAGCACGATAACTATGGCTACACCTTC.

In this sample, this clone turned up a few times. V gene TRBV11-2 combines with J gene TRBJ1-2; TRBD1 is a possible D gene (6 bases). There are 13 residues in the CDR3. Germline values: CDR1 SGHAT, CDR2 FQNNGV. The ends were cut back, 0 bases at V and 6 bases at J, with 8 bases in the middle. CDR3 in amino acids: CASSLEDSNGYTF. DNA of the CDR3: TGTGCCAGCAGCTTAGAGGACAGCAATGGCTACACCTTC.

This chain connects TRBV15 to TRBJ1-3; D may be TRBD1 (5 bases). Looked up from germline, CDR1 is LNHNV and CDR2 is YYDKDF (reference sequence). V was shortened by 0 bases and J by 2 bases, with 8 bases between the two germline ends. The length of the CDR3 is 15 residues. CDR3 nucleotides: TGTGCCACCAGCAGAGATCAGGGAACTGGAAACACCATATATTTT. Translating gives CATSRDQGTGNTIYF.

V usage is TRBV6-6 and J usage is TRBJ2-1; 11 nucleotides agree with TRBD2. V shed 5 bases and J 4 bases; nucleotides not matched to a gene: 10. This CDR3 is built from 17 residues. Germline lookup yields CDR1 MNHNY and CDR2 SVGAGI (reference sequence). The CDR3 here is CASSPSFTSGGYNEQFF. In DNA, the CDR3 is TGTGCCAGCAGTCCCTCGTTTACTAGCGGGGGTTACAATGAGCAGTTCTTC.

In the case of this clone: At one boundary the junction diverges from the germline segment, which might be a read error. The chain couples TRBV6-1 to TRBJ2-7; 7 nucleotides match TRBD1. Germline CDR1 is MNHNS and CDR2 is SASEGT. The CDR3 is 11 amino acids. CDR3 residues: CASREGGLQYF. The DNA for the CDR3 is TGTGCCAGCAGAGAAGGGGGCCTCCAGTACTTC.

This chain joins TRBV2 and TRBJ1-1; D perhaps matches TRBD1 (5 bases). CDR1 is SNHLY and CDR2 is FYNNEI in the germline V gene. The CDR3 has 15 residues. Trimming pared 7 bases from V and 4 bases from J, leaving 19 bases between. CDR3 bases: TGTGCCAGCACCTTCAACGGGGGACTATCCACTGAAGCTTTCTTT. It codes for CASTFNGGLSTEAFF.

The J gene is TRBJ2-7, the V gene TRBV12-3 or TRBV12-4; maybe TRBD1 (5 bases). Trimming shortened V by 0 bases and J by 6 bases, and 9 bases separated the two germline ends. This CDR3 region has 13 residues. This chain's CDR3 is CASSLAGVGEQYF. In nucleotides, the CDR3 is TGTGCCAGCAGTTTAGCAGGGGTGGGCGAGCAGTACTTC.

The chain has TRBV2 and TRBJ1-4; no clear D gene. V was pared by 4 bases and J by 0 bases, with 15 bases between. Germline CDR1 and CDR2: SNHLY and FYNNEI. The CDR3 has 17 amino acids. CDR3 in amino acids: CASSGQESHATNEKLFF. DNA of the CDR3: TGTGCCAGCAGTGGACAAGAGAGTCATGCAACTAATGAAAAACTGTTTTTT.

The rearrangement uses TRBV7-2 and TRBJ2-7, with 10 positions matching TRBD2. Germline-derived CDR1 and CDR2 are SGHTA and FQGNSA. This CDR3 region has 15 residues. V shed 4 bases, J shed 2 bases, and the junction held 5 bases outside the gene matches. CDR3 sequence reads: CASSSQRGGTYEQYF. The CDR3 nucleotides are TGTGCCAGCAGCTCACAGCGGGGGGGTACCTACGAGCAGTACTTC.

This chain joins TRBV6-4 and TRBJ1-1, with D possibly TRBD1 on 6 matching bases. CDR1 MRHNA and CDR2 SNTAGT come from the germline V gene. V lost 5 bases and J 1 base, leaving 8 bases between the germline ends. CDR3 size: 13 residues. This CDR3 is CASSLDRNTEAFF. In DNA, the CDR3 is TGTGCCAGCAGTTTGGACAGGAACACTGAAGCTTTCTTT.

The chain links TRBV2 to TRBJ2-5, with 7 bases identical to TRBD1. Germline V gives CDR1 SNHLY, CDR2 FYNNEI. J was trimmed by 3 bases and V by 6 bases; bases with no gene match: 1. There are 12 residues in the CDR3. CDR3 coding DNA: TGTGCCAGCAGAGGGACAGAAGAGACCCAGTACTTC. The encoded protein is CASRGTEETQYF.

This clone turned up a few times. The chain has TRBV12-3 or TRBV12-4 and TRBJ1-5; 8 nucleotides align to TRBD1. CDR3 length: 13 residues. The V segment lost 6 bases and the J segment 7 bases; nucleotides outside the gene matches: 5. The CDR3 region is CASSRTGRQPQHF. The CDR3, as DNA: TGTGCCAGCAGCCGGACAGGGCGGCAGCCCCAGCATTTT.

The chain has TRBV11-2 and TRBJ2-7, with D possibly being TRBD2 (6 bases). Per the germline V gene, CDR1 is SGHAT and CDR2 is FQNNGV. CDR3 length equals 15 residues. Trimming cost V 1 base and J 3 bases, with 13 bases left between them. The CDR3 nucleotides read TGTGCCAGCAGCTTAGGCCCGGGGGACCGCTACGAGCAGTACTTC. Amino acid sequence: CASSLGPGDRYEQYF. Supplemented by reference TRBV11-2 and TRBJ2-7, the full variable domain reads EAGVAQSPRYKIIEKRQSVAFWCNPISGHATLYWYQQILGQGPKLLIQFQNNGVVDDSQLPKDRFSAERLKGVDSTLKIQPAKLEDSAVYLCASSLGPGDRYEQYFGPGTRLTVT.

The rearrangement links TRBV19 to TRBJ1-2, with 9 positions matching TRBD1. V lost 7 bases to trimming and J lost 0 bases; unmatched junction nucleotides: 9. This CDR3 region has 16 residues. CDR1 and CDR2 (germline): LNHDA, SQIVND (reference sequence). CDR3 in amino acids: CASTRTGVPPNYGYTF. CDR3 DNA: TGTGCCAGTACCCGGACAGGGGTCCCTCCTAACTATGGCTACACCTTC.

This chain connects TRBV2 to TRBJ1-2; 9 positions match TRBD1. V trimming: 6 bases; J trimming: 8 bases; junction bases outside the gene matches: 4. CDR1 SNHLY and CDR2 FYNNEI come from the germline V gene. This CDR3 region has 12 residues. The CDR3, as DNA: TGTGCCAGCAGGGGACAGGGCGGAGGCTACACCTTC. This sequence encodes CASRGQGGGYTF.

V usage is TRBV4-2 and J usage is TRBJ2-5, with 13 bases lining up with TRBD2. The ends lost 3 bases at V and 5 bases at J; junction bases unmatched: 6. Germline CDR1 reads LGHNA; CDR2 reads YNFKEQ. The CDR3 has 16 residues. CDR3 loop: CASSHTLAGGSETQYF. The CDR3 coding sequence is TGTGCCAGCAGCCATACACTAGCGGGGGGGAGCGAGACCCAGTACTTC.

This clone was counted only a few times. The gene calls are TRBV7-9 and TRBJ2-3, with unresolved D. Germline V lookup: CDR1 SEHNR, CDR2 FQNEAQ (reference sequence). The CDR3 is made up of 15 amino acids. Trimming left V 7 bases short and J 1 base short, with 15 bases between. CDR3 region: CASTEFSLRTDTQYF. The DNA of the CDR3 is TGTGCCAGCACCGAGTTCTCCCTGCGCACAGATACGCAGTATTTT.

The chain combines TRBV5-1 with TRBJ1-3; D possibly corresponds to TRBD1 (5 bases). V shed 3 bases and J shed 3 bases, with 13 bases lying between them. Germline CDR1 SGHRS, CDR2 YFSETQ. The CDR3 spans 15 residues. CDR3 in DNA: TGCGCCAGCAGCTCGGACCAGGGATATGGAAACACCATATATTTT. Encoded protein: CASSSDQGYGNTIYF.

CDR3 DNA sequence: TGTGCCAGCAGGACGGACAGGGGGTACTCCTACGAGCAGTACTTC. The encoded protein is CASRTDRGYSYEQYF. J is TRBJ2-7 and V is TRBV6-5, with TRBD1 matching 10 bases. V lost 6 bases and J lost 0; bases outside the gene matches: 5. This CDR3 comprises 15 residues. CDR1 and CDR2 from the germline V gene are MNHEY and SVGAGI.

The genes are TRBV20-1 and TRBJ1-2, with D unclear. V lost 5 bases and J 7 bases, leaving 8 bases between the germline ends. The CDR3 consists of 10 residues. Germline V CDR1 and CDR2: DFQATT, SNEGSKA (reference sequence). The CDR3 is CSAPAGGYTF. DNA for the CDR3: TGCAGTGCTCCAGCGGGTGGCTACACCTTC.

CDR3 in DNA: TGTGCCAGCAGCTTAGGGCAGAACTATGGCTACACCTTC. Protein product: CASSLGQNYGYTF. The chain combines TRBV7-9 with TRBJ1-2; D ambiguous. In germline, CDR1 is SEHNR, CDR2 FQNEAQ (reference sequence). The V end was cut by 1 base, the J end by 2 bases, with 5 bases between. CDR3 length equals 13 residues.

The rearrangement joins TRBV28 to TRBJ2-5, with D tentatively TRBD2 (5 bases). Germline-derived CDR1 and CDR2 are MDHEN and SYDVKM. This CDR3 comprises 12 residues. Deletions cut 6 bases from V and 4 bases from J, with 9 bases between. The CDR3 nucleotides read TGTGCCAGCAGCGAGGGTCGAGAGACCCAGTACTTC. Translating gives CASSEGRETQYF.

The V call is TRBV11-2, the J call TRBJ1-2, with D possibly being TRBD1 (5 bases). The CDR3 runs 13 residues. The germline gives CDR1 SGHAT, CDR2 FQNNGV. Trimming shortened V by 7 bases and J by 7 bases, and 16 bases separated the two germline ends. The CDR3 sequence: CASTRDWGSGYTF. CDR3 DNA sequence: TGTGCCAGCACCCGGGACTGGGGTAGTGGCTACACCTTC.